One sample yielded the 32 T cell receptor beta chains listed below, sequenced in a study of regulatory T cells in long-lasting Graves disease. Indicated time point: newly diagnosed GD, antithyroid drugs for less than 3 months. The authors made the TCR library using RNA they extracted from PBMCs. Investigators prepared the TCR beta libraries by applying iRepertoire HTBI primers and Arm-PCR of CDR3 regions. TCRdb analysed the multiplex PCR reads with MiXCR anew, one entry per CDR3 protein. The sample has roughly 350,000 distinct CDR3 sequences; 16% are singletons. These data were likewise used in another study, on T cells in Graves' hyperthyroidism and ophthalmopathy.

The sequenced sample was peripheral blood mononuclear cells (PBMCs), obtained at new diagnosis, from a patient treated with antithyroid drugs. These receptors came from a man aged 40-50 years with Graves disease.

The sample holds many counts of this clonotype. This sequence joins TRBV9 and TRBJ2-7; D not certain. The V end was cut by 0 bases, the J end by 3 bases, with 10 bases between. The CDR3 loop spans 14 amino acids. The germline V gene has CDR1 SGDLS and CDR2 YYNGEE. CDR3 region: CASSVDPGGYEQYF. CDR3 DNA: TGTGCCAGCAGCGTAGATCCGGGTGGCTACGAGCAGTACTTC.

J is TRBJ1-1 and V is TRBV5-5; D might be TRBD1 (6 bases). The ends were cut back, 3 bases at V and 0 bases at J, with 9 bases in the middle. This CDR3 is 14 amino acids long. Germline CDR1 and CDR2: SGHKS and YYEKEE (reference sequence). In DNA form, the CDR3 reads TGTGCCAGCAGCTGGACAGAGATGAACACTGAAGCTTTCTTT. Translated, it gives CASSWTEMNTEAFF.

Points on this clonotype: A much larger clone is a single base away; this may be a read error. This rearrangement joins TRBV11-2 to TRBJ1-1; D gene unclear. The germline V gene encodes CDR1 SGHAT and CDR2 FQNNGV. Trimming left V 5 bases short and J 3 bases short, with 13 bases between. The CDR3 has 14 amino acids. The CDR3 DNA is TGTGCCAGCAGCCTCCGCGAGAGGTACACTGAAGCTTTCTTT. This gives the protein CASSLRERYTEAFF.

The table lists this clonotype with a few counts. V usage is TRBV2 and J usage is TRBJ2-3; D might be TRBD1 or TRBD2, each matching 5 bases. The CDR3 spans 15 residues. The V end lost 2 bases, the J end lost 4 bases, and 13 bases lay between the germline ends. Germline CDR1 SNHLY, CDR2 FYNNEI. The CDR3 reads CASSERGVEADTQYF. In nucleotides, the CDR3 is TGTGCCAGCAGTGAACGGGGCGTTGAGGCAGATACGCAGTATTTT.

V is TRBV29-1 and J is TRBJ2-3; D is unclear. The J call is in doubt because the DNA end fits TRBJ2-7 better. The CDR3 has 13 residues. Germline V gene data show CDR1 as SQVTM and CDR2 as ANQGSEA. The CDR3 DNA reads TGCAGCGTTTGGGTAGGGCAAGGGTACGAGCAGTACTTC. Its protein product is CSVWVGQGYEQYF.

This clonotype was counted at least ten times. The chain uses TRBV20-1 and TRBJ1-3; D not certain. Per germline, CDR1 DFQATT and CDR2 SNEGSKA (reference sequence). CDR3 length equals 12 residues. The ends were cut back, 6 bases at V and 2 bases at J, with 8 bases in the middle. This CDR3 is CSARATGNTIYF. For the CDR3, the DNA is TGCAGTGCCCGGGCCACTGGAAACACCATATATTTT.

This chain connects TRBV7-2 to TRBJ2-6; D is unresolved. Trimming removed 2 bases from V and 0 bases from J, with 8 bases in between. CDR3 length: 16 amino acids. Germline V lookup: CDR1 SGHTA, CDR2 FQGNSA. CDR3 amino acids: CASSLHSASGANVLTF. CDR3 sequence (DNA): TGTGCCAGCAGCTTACACTCAGCCTCTGGGGCCAACGTCCTGACTTTC.

The genes are TRBV10-3 and TRBJ2-3; 11 bases map to TRBD2. J gave up 6 bases and V 4 bases, and 0 bases lay outside the gene matches. In germline, CDR1 is ENHRY, CDR2 SYGVKD. The CDR3 contains 13 residues. The CDR3 DNA reads as TGTGCCATCAGTGGACTAGCGGGGGATACGCAGTATTTT. Its protein is CAISGLAGDTQYF.

As regards this clonotype: This may arise from a read error, as a much more abundant clone is one base away. The rearrangement links TRBV20-1 to TRBJ2-1, with 12 bases matching TRBD2. This CDR3 is built from 16 residues. V trimming: 4 bases; J trimming: 10 bases; junction bases outside the gene matches: 14. In germline, CDR1 is DFQATT, CDR2 SNEGSKA (reference sequence). The CDR3 DNA reads TGCAGTGCTACCCCGGGACTAGCGGGTGGGTCCTACGAGCAGTTCTTC. Residues: CSATPGLAGGSYEQFF.

This clonotype was seen many times. The rearrangement joins TRBV2 to TRBJ1-4; D call uncertain. V lost 4 bases, J lost 3 bases, and 9 bases lay in between. Germline V gene data show CDR1 as SNHLY and CDR2 as FYNNEI. This CDR3 has 14 amino acids. Here the CDR3 DNA reads TGTGCCAGCAGTGGGCCGGATGCTAATGAAAAACTGTTTTTT. It encodes CASSGPDANEKLFF.

This clonotype has at least ten counts. The CDR3 reads CASSWVREQYF. The CDR3 DNA follows: TGTGCCAGCAGTTGGGTCCGCGAGCAGTACTTC. The rearrangement joins TRBV12-3 or TRBV12-4 to TRBJ2-7; the D is unclear. CDR3 size: 11 residues. V lost 4 bases, J lost 6 bases, and 7 bases lay in between.

This chain uses TRBV28 with TRBJ2-2, with D unresolved. Deletions cut 8 bases from V and 7 bases from J, with 8 bases between. Per germline, CDR1 MDHEN and CDR2 SYDVKM. CDR3 size: 11 residues. CDR3 sequence (DNA): TGTGCCAGCTCTTTGGACGGGGAGCTGTTTTTT. Translation gives CASSLDGELFF.

In this sample, this clonotype turned up many times. This sequence joins TRBV30 and TRBJ1-5, with 7 bases identical to TRBD1. Germline V gene lookup returns CDR1 GTSNPN and CDR2 SVGIG (reference sequence). V shed 4 bases, J shed 7 bases, and the junction held 7 bases outside the gene matches. The CDR3 spans 13 residues. The DNA of the CDR3 is TGTGCCTGGACGTCAGGGGGTCGGCAGCCCCAGCATTTT. Translating it yields CAWTSGGRQPQHF.

This rearrangement joins TRBV29-1 to TRBJ2-5, with 11 nucleotides matching TRBD2. In germline, CDR1 is SQVTM, CDR2 ANQGSEA. V shed 4 bases and J 2 bases; nucleotides not matched to a gene: 3. The CDR3 contains 14 residues. CDR3 protein: CSVVTSGVQETQYF. CDR3 DNA: TGCAGCGTTGTGACTAGCGGGGTTCAAGAGACCCAGTACTTC.

This clonotype turned up a few times. The V call is TRBV11-2, the J call TRBJ2-5, with TRBD1 identical over 7 bases. The length of the CDR3 is 16 residues. Per the germline V gene, CDR1 is SGHAT and CDR2 is FQNNGV. Trimming cost V 4 bases and J 2 bases; bases outside gene matches: 10. DNA of the CDR3: TGTGCCAGCAGCTCCGGTGGGACAGTGGATCAAGAGACCCAGTACTTC. It codes for CASSSGGTVDQETQYF.

This clonotype has a count of ten or more. V usage is TRBV3-1 and J usage is TRBJ1-3; no clear D. The CDR3 has 13 amino acids. V dropped 3 bases and J dropped 0 bases, with 3 bases sitting between them. CDR1 is LGHDT and CDR2 is YNNKEL in the germline V gene (reference sequence). CDR3 in amino acids: CASSQSSGNTIYF. CDR3 nucleotide sequence: TGTGCCAGCAGCCAGAGCTCTGGAAACACCATATATTTT.

This clonotype was observed many times. This chain joins TRBV20-1 and TRBJ2-5; TRBD1 agrees at 9 bases. Germline V CDR1 and CDR2: DFQATT, SNEGSKA (reference sequence). This CDR3 is built from 13 residues. J gave up 2 bases and V 3 bases, and 1 base lay outside the gene matches. The CDR3 DNA reads as TGCAGTGCTAGTGACAGGGGGCAAGAGACCCAGTACTTC. This sequence encodes CSASDRGQETQYF.

This clonotype has ten or more counts. The chain links TRBV20-1 to TRBJ2-7; D may match TRBD1 or TRBD2 (6 bases each). Germline CDR1 reads DFQATT; CDR2 reads SNEGSKA (reference sequence). The CDR3 has 14 amino acids. The V end lost 4 bases, the J end lost 0 bases, and 13 bases lay between the germline ends. CDR3 protein: CSAIIGGPSYEQYF. The DNA of the CDR3 is TGCAGTGCTATAATAGGGGGGCCCTCCTACGAGCAGTACTTC.

This sequence joins TRBV19 and TRBJ1-5, with unresolved D. Trimming shortened V by 5 bases and J by 5 bases, and 10 bases separated the two germline ends. The CDR3 spans 13 residues. Germline V lookup: CDR1 LNHDA, CDR2 SQIVND (reference sequence). The CDR3 DNA is TGTGCCAGTAGTTTTTGGGCGGATCAGCCCCAGCATTTT. This sequence encodes CASSFWADQPQHF.

The chain combines TRBV29-1 with TRBJ1-2; perhaps TRBD1 as D (6 bases). V gave up 0 bases and J gave up 2 bases, with 13 bases separating them. The CDR3 totals 15 residues. Germline V CDR1 and CDR2: SQVTM, ANQGSEA. The CDR3 DNA follows: TGCAGCGTTGAAGATCGTGCAGGGGCCAACTATGGCTACACCTTC. Translating it yields CSVEDRAGANYGYTF.

This clonotype was picked up a small number of times. The chain combines TRBV9 with TRBJ2-1; no firm D call. V was pared by 3 bases and J by 0 bases, with 10 bases between. CDR1 and CDR2 from the germline V gene are SGDLS and YYNGEE. The CDR3 is made up of 15 amino acids. The CDR3 sequence: CASSGIPSSYNEQFF. CDR3 DNA: TGTGCCAGCAGCGGGATACCAAGCTCCTACAATGAGCAGTTCTTC. The variable domain in full, with the rest retrieved from reference TRBV9 and TRBJ2-1, is DSGVTQTPKHLITATGQRVTLRCSPRSGDLSVYWYQQSLDQGLQFLIQYYNGEERAKGNILERFSAQQFPDLHSELNLSSLELGDSALYFCASSGIPSSYNEQFFGPGTRLTVL.

This clonotype was recorded a few times. V gene TRBV4-1 combines with J gene TRBJ2-7; the D is unclear. The CDR3 runs 15 residues. With 1 base removed from V and 0 bases from J, the gap between germline ends came to 10 bases. Germline assignment: CDR1 MGHRA and CDR2 YSYEKL. The DNA of the CDR3 is TGCGCCAGCAGCCAAGGTACGGGTAACTCCTACGAGCAGTACTTC. Protein: CASSQGTGNSYEQYF.

With respect to this clonotype: A single base separates this from a much larger clone, so it may be a read error. V gene TRBV7-2 combines with J gene TRBJ2-3; no clear D gene. The germline V and J ends were trimmed by 6 bases and 8 bases, with 15 bases remaining between them. Germline V lookup: CDR1 SGHTA, CDR2 FQGNSA. This CDR3 comprises 13 residues. In DNA, the CDR3 is TGTGCCAGCAGACAACGGGTCAGAGGTACGCAGTATTTT. The encoded protein is CASRQRVRGTQYF.

The chain is built from TRBV27 and TRBJ2-3; 9 bases map to TRBD1. V lost 3 bases, J lost 14 bases, and 9 bases stayed unmatched. CDR3 length: 13 amino acids. Germline CDR1 is MNHEY and CDR2 is SMNVEV (reference sequence). The CDR3 sequence: CASSFPGQGPSYF. CDR3 coding DNA: TGTGCCAGCAGTTTCCCGGGACAGGGTCCTTCGTATTTT.

This clonotype was recorded many times. One junction end disagrees with the germline gene, perhaps due to a read error. The rearrangement links TRBV11-2 to TRBJ1-1; 9 nucleotides match TRBD1. Looked up from germline, CDR1 is SGHAT and CDR2 is FQNNGV. CDR3 length: 16 amino acids. CDR3 sequence reads: CASSMTPGQGRTEAFF. The CDR3 DNA reads as TGCGCCAGCAGCATGACGCCGGGACAGGGAAGGACTGAAGCTTTCTTT.

This clonotype came up many times. V gene TRBV2 combines with J gene TRBJ1-5; 7 bases map to TRBD1. Germline CDR1 and CDR2: SNHLY and FYNNEI. Losses at the gene ends were 5 bases for V and 3 bases for J; bases not matched to a gene: 4. The CDR3 length is 14 residues. CDR3 sequence (DNA): TGTGCCAGCAGTAAGACAGGGATCAATCAGCCCCAGCATTTT. This sequence encodes CASSKTGINQPQHF. The entire variable domain, with the rest obtained from reference TRBV2 and TRBJ1-5, is as follows: EPEVTQTPSHQVTQMGQEVILRCVPISNHLYFYWYRQILGQKVEFLVSFYNNEISEKSEIFDDQFSVERPDGSNFTLKIRSTKLEDSAMYFCASSKTGINQPQHFGDGTRLSIL.

This chain uses TRBV30 with TRBJ2-1; TRBD1 matches at 7 bases. V was pared by 3 bases and J by 4 bases, with 6 bases of the junction left unmatched. This CDR3 is built from 14 residues. Germline CDR1 is GTSNPN and CDR2 is SVGIG (reference sequence). CDR3 DNA: TGTGCCTGGAGGCCGGGACAGAGATACAATGAGCAGTTCTTC. It translates to CAWRPGQRYNEQFF.

This clonotype appeared many times. V is TRBV4-1 and J is TRBJ2-5, with 10 bases aligning to TRBD2. V shed 2 bases, J shed 4 bases, and the junction held 7 bases outside the gene matches. In germline, CDR1 is MGHRA, CDR2 YSYEKL. The CDR3 spans 16 residues. The CDR3 nucleotides read TGCGCCAGCAGCCAAAATAGCGGGGGGTCAGGAGAGACCCAGTACTTC. Translated: CASSQNSGGSGETQYF.

The genes are TRBV7-3 and TRBJ2-7; D remains ambiguous. The V gene lost 5 bases and the J gene lost 5 bases, with 13 bases spanning the gap. The CDR3 has 13 amino acids. Germline V lookup: CDR1 SGHTA, CDR2 FQGTGA. The CDR3 region is CASSPWAGDEQYF. CDR3 DNA: TGTGCCAGCAGCCCCTGGGCAGGCGACGAGCAGTACTTC.

This clonotype was picked up many times. The rearrangement joins TRBV12-3 or TRBV12-4 to TRBJ2-3; D remains unclear. Trimming removed 4 bases at V and 8 bases at J, with 10 bases between. This CDR3 is 12 amino acids long. The CDR3 DNA is TGTGCCAGCAGTTCGAGCAGCCGTACGCAGTATTTT. This codes for CASSSSSRTQYF.

This clonotype was counted many times. The chain recombines TRBV15 with TRBJ2-3; D is uncertain. The ends were cut back, 5 bases at V and 6 bases at J, with 15 bases in the middle. The CDR3 loop spans 14 amino acids. Per germline, CDR1 LNHNV and CDR2 YYDKDF (reference sequence). This CDR3 is CATSLWPSVDTQYF. The CDR3 nucleotides are TGTGCCACCAGCTTATGGCCCTCCGTCGATACGCAGTATTTT.

This clonotype occurred many times. The chain has TRBV9 and TRBJ1-1; 12 bases align to TRBD1. The CDR3 length is 15 residues. The germline CDR1 and CDR2 sequences are SGDLS and YYNGEE. After removal of 3 bases from V and 5 bases from J, the junction contained 5 bases not matched to a gene. The CDR3 sequence is CASSGRDRGRTEAFF. CDR3 nucleotide sequence: TGTGCCAGCAGCGGACGGGACAGGGGGCGGACTGAAGCTTTCTTT.